Listed below are T cell receptor beta chains from one sample, sequenced in a study of T cells in Graves' hyperthyroidism and ophthalmopathy. TCRdb processed the multiplex PCR reads anew with MiXCR; each CDR3 protein has one entry. Of 300,000 to 400,000 distinct CDR3 sequences in the sample, approximately 15% are singletons; the top ten hold around 23%. The sample taken for sequencing was blood. These receptors were obtained from a woman in her 30s with Graves' hyperthyroidism. The CDR3 runs from the conserved cysteine through the conserved F or W. A D gene is named only where the DNA matches it firmly. A clone size is listed for some rows: how often the clone was seen (once, few, many), or a class if it is expanded.

D gene	J gene	V gene	clone size	CDR3 protein	CDR3 DNA
TRBD2	TRBJ2-1	TRBV4-2	-	CASSSIAGGPFEQFF	TGTGCCAGCAGCTCGATAGCGGGAGGGCCGTTTGAGCAGTTCTTC
-	TRBJ1-5	TRBV28	many	CASSGGEKPSQPQHF	TGTGCCAGCAGTGGCGGGGAAAAGCCCAGCCAGCCCCAGCATTTT
-	TRBJ2-5	TRBV6-5	-	CASSYALGELQETQYF	TGTGCCAGCAGTTACGCCCTCGGGGAACTACAAGAGACCCAGTACTTC
-	TRBJ2-6	TRBV2	few	CASHVGGQIYSGANVLTF	TGTGCCAGCCACGTGGGGGGACAGATCTACTCTGGGGCCAACGTCCTGACTTTC
TRBD2	TRBJ2-1	TRBV7-2	few	CASSLSAGGRTYNEQFF	TGTGCCAGCAGCCTCTCCGCGGGCGGGAGGACCTACAATGAGCAGTTCTTC
-	TRBJ2-3	TRBV28	many	CASSWGTTDTQYF	TGTGCCAGCAGTTGGGGAACCACAGATACGCAGTATTTT
-	TRBJ2-3	TRBV7-3	-	CASGLGGLTDTQYF	TGTGCCAGCGGCCTCGGCGGGCTCACAGATACGCAGTATTTT
-	TRBJ1-2	TRBV28	many	CASSSLMGSGYTF	TGTGCCAGCAGCTCCCTCATGGGGTCTGGCTACACCTTC
TRBD1	TRBJ1-3	TRBV28	many	CASSGQGVYGNTIYF	TGTGCCAGCAGTGGACAGGGGGTCTATGGAAACACCATATATTTT
-	TRBJ2-7	TRBV2	many	CASRVNLQAQTMHYEQYF	TGTGCCAGCAGAGTAAATCTCCAGGCCCAAACCATGCACTACGAGCAGTACTTC
TRBD2	TRBJ2-5	TRBV28	many	CASSFGAGERETQYF	TGTGCCAGCAGTTTCGGTGCGGGAGAGAGGGAGACCCAGTACTTC
-	TRBJ2-1	TRBV28	few	CASRPREVNEQFF	TGTGCCAGCAGACCCAGGGAGGTCAATGAGCAGTTCTTC
TRBD2	TRBJ2-3	TRBV29-1	many	CSVGGSGTTDTQYF	TGCAGCGTTGGGGGTAGCGGGACCACAGATACGCAGTATTTT
-	TRBJ1-3	TRBV6-1	many	CASSQDSYGTIYF	TGTGCCAGCAGCCAAGACAGTTATGGCACCATATATTTT
-	TRBJ2-1	TRBV11-1	few	CASSLQTGTHEQFF	TGTGCCAGCAGCCTTCAAACAGGGACCCATGAGCAGTTCTTC
-	TRBJ1-2	TRBV5-1	few	CASTRGEPVGYTF	TGCGCCAGCACCCGGGGCGAGCCCGTGGGCTACACCTTC
-	TRBJ1-4	TRBV27	many	CASSRTVASEKLFF	TGTGCCAGCAGTCGGACCGTAGCTAGTGAAAAACTGTTTTTT
TRBD2	TRBJ2-3	TRBV28	many	CASSLAGGFTRPTDTQYF	TGTGCCAGCAGTCTAGCGGGAGGGTTTACCAGACCCACAGATACGCAGTATTTT
-	TRBJ2-1	TRBV25-1	-	CASSGDLRSKQFF	TGTGCCAGCAGTGGAGACCTTCGTAGCAAGCAGTTCTTC
-	TRBJ2-1	TRBV7-6	few	CASSLAVALIPNEQFF	TGTGCCAGCAGCTTAGCTGTGGCATTGATCCCCAATGAGCAGTTCTTC
TRBD2	TRBJ2-1	TRBV30	-	CAWSVGLAGAYEQFF	TGTGCCTGGAGTGTGGGACTAGCGGGAGCTTATGAGCAGTTCTTC
TRBD2	TRBJ2-1	TRBV7-9	-	CASSRWGLAGGRNEQFF	TGTGCCAGCAGCAGGTGGGGACTAGCGGGAGGTCGCAATGAGCAGTTCTTC
-	TRBJ1-2	TRBV5-6	-	CASSTGGASNYGYTF	TGTGCCAGCAGCACGGGGGGGGCTTCTAACTATGGCTACACCTTC
-	TRBJ2-1	TRBV15	-	CATSRDRRRDSNYNEQFF	TGTGCCACCAGCAGAGATCGGCGGCGGGACTCCAATTACAATGAGCAGTTCTTC
-	TRBJ2-3	TRBV11-2	many	CASSLLTRHTDTQYF	TGTGCCAGCAGCTTACTCACCCGACACACAGATACGCAGTATTTT
TRBD1	TRBJ2-7	TRBV28	few	CASSYPGTDYEQYF	TGTGCCAGCAGCTATCCCGGGACAGATTACGAGCAGTACTTC
-	TRBJ1-5	TRBV7-3	-	CASSYGTRVRNQPQHF	TGTGCCAGCAGCTACGGGACCCGGGTAAGGAATCAGCCCCAGCATTTT
TRBD2	TRBJ2-3	TRBV19	few	CASSFSPSSGSTDTQYF	TGTGCCAGTAGTTTCTCCCCATCTAGCGGGAGTACAGATACGCAGTATTTT
-	TRBJ2-3	TRBV6-1	many	CAIRTELSDTQYF	TGTGCCATCCGGACGGAACTATCAGATACGCAGTATTTT
-	TRBJ1-1	TRBV5-6	-	CASSLIRTTEAFF	TGTGCCAGCAGCTTGATCAGGACAACTGAAGCTTTCTTT
-	TRBJ1-5	TRBV6-2/TRBV6-3	many	CASSYAGTGNQPQHF	TGTGCCAGCAGTTACGCAGGAACCGGCAATCAGCCCCAGCATTTT
TRBD1	TRBJ1-5	TRBV6-1	-	CASSPGTGQYSGQPQHF	TGTGCCAGCAGTCCCGGGACAGGGCAGTATAGCGGTCAGCCCCAGCATTTT
-	TRBJ1-1	TRBV29-1	few	CSYQSTEAFF	TGCAGCTATCAGTCCACTGAAGCTTTCTTT
TRBD1	TRBJ2-1	TRBV28	many	CASSPRTGVDEQFF	TGTGCCAGCAGCCCCAGGACAGGGGTGGATGAGCAGTTCTTC
TRBD1	TRBJ1-1	TRBV5-1	-	CASREGQANTEAFF	TGCGCCAGCAGAGAGGGACAGGCGAACACTGAAGCTTTCTTT
-	TRBJ2-5	TRBV28	many	CASSPSPVYQETQYF	TGTGCCAGCAGTCCCTCCCCCGTGTACCAAGAGACCCAGTACTTC
TRBD1	TRBJ2-3	TRBV27	-	CASSFGTGGSTSTDTQYF	TGTGCCAGCAGTTTTGGAACAGGGGGGTCTACTAGCACAGATACGCAGTATTTT
-	TRBJ2-7	TRBV20-1	many	CSAVTRLYEQYF	TGCAGTGCCGTCACAAGACTCTACGAGCAGTACTTC
TRBD2	TRBJ2-7	TRBV11-2	many	CASSLRTTSGGRRHSEQYF	TGTGCCAGCAGCTTACGGACCACTAGCGGAGGCCGGAGACATAGCGAGCAGTACTTC
-	TRBJ2-1	TRBV7-9	few	CASSPQELQGLLPSEQFF	TGTGCCAGCAGCCCCCAAGAGCTCCAGGGACTCCTTCCCAGCGAGCAGTTCTTC
-	TRBJ2-1	TRBV7-9	few	CASSLAFQRRINEQFF	TGTGCCAGCAGCTTAGCGTTCCAGCGTCGTATCAATGAGCAGTTCTTC
TRBD2	TRBJ2-1	TRBV29-1	many	CSVGGGVSSYNEQFF	TGCAGCGTTGGGGGGGGGGTAAGCTCCTACAATGAGCAGTTCTTC
TRBD2	TRBJ2-1	TRBV7-2	few	CASSPPGGAGKEQFF	TGTGCCAGCAGCCCACCCGGGGGGGCCGGTAAGGAGCAGTTCTTC
TRBD1	TRBJ1-2	TRBV28	many	CASDRAANYGYTF	TGTGCCAGCGACAGGGCAGCTAACTATGGCTACACCTTC
-	TRBJ1-1	TRBV2	few	CASSPDHPKGFF	TGTGCCAGCAGTCCGGACCATCCTAAAGGTTTCTTT
-	TRBJ1-1	TRBV7-2	many	CASSPDVTEAFF	TGTGCCAGCAGCCCAGATGTGACTGAAGCTTTCTTT
-	TRBJ1-5	TRBV18	-	CASSSGSGQPQHF	TGTGCCAGCTCATCCGGCTCGGGTCAGCCCCAGCATTTT
-	TRBJ1-4	TRBV18	-	CASSPGLTSDEKLFF	TGTGCCAGCTCACCGGGGCTAACTTCGGATGAAAAACTGTTTTTT
-	TRBJ2-1	TRBV7-2	many	CASSTDPSYNEQFF	TGTGCCAGCAGCACGGACCCCTCCTACAATGAGCAGTTCTTC
TRBD1	TRBJ1-2	TRBV7-8	-	CASSFGQGNGYTF	TGTGCCAGCAGCTTTGGACAGGGGAATGGCTACACCTTC
TRBD1	TRBJ2-4	TRBV12-3/TRBV12-4	-	CASSFQPGQLNIQYF	TGTGCCAGCAGTTTCCAACCGGGACAGTTGAACATTCAGTACTTC
-	TRBJ2-1	TRBV19	many	CASSTTSSYNEQFF	TGTGCCAGTAGCACTACTAGCTCCTACAATGAGCAGTTCTTC